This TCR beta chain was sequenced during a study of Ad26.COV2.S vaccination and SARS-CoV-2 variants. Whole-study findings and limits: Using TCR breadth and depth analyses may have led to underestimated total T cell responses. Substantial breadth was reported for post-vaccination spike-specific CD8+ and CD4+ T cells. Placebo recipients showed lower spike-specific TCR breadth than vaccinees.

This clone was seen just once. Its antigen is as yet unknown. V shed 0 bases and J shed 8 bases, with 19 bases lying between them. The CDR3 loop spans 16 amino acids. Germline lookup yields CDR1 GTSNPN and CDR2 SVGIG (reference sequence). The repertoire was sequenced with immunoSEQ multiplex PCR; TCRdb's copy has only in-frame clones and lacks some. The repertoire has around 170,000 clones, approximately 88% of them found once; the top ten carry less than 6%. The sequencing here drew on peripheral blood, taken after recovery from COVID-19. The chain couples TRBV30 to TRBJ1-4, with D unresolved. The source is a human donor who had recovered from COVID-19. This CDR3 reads CAWSVGYGGPREKLFF. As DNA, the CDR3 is TGTGCCTGGAGTGTTGGATACGGAGGGCCAAGAGAAAAACTGTTTTTT.